Sequencing of this T cell receptor (beta chain) was carried out in a study of blood T cells in healthy people across ages. Broader study findings: From one million sequenced T cells, diversity estimates were lower bounds.

Together with a sample-barcoded 5' primer, a J-beta primer mix was included in a second PCR lasting about 6 to 11 cycles. TCRdb called the 5' RACE reads again in MiXCR, with one record for every CDR3 protein. The repertoire holds more than 650,000 distinct CDR3 sequences, with about 55% as singletons. Trimming removed 2 bases at V and 7 bases at J, with 3 bases between. Germline V gene sequence: CDR1 LGHDT, CDR2 YNNKEL (reference sequence). The length of the CDR3 is 11 residues. Concerning this clonotype: Antigen: not known.

Sequenced sample: blood. The J gene is TRBJ2-1, the V gene TRBV3-1, with D hard to call. This receptor was obtained from an elderly man in good health. This chain's CDR3 is CASSQQNEQFF. CDR3 sequence (DNA): TGTGCCAGCAGCCAACAGAATGAGCAGTTCTTC.